Listed below are T cell receptor beta chains from one sample, sequenced in a study of T-cell memory formation after mild COVID-19. TCRdb reprocessed the 5' RACE reads with MiXCR, giving one entry per CDR3 protein. Altogether 210,000 or so distinct CDR3 sequences are present, about 10% being singletons, with the ten largest covering approximately 3%. Sequencing used PBMCs or a T cell subset sorted from them (not recorded which). These TCRs come from a young man who had mild COVID-19 (a few samples of this study predate the infection). Cell type and time point are not known. Both conserved end residues are part of each CDR3. The order of the fields is D gene, V gene, J gene, CDR3 length, clone size, CDR3 DNA, CDR3 protein. D genes are given only for firm matches. The size of a clone is reported for some rows only, either as once, few or many, or as a class for expanded clones.

D: -; V: TRBV15; J: TRBJ2-7; length: 14; size: few; DNA: TGTGCCACCAGCAGAGATGAGGGGAACTACGAGCAGTACTTC; CDR3: CATSRDEGNYEQYF
D: -; V: TRBV18; J: TRBJ1-2; length: 15; size: -; DNA: TGTGCCAGCTCACCAACGGGGGGCGAGCTCTATGGCTACACCTTC; CDR3: CASSPTGGELYGYTF
D: -; V: TRBV2; J: TRBJ1-6; length: 17; size: few; DNA: TGTGCCAGCAGCCCACCGGGAACGAGCTCCTATAATTCACCCCTCCACTTT; CDR3: CASSPPGTSSYNSPLHF
D: -; V: TRBV18; J: TRBJ1-2; length: 13; size: many; DNA: TGTGCCAGCTCACCAGGGAGGTTAAGTGGCTACACCTTC; CDR3: CASSPGRLSGYTF
D: -; V: TRBV6-1; J: TRBJ2-5; length: 15; size: few; DNA: TGTGCCAGCAGTGATAGAGCTGGGGGACGCGAGACCCAGTACTTC; CDR3: CASSDRAGGRETQYF
D: TRBD1; V: TRBV5-1; J: TRBJ2-3; length: 17; size: -; DNA: TGCGCCAGCAGCCCGCCCTTGGGACAGGGGGTGGCAGATACGCAGTATTTT; CDR3: CASSPPLGQGVADTQYF
D: -; V: TRBV7-2; J: TRBJ1-3; length: 16; size: -; DNA: TGTGCCAGCAGCAGACAGTCGCCCTCGAGCGGAAACACCATATATTTT; CDR3: CASSRQSPSSGNTIYF
D: TRBD1; V: TRBV7-8; J: TRBJ2-2; length: 17; size: few; DNA: TGTGCCAGCAGCTTAGCTTTTGGACAGGGGTTCTCCGGGGAGCTGTTTTTT; CDR3: CASSLAFGQGFSGELFF
D: -; V: TRBV12-3/TRBV12-4; J: TRBJ2-2; length: 13; size: many; DNA: TGTGCCATAAGCCACAGGAACACCGGGGAGCTGTTTTTT; CDR3: CAISHRNTGELFF
D: -; V: TRBV7-2; J: TRBJ1-5; length: 16; size: -; DNA: TGTGCCAGCAGCTGGGCGGGACCGAGTAGCAATCAGCCCCAGCATTTT; CDR3: CASSWAGPSSNQPQHF
D: TRBD2; V: TRBV24-1; J: TRBJ2-3; length: 16; size: few; DNA: TGTGCCACCAGTGTTGGGACTAGCCTTAGCACAGATACGCAGTATTTT; CDR3: CATSVGTSLSTDTQYF
D: -; V: TRBV2; J: TRBJ1-4; length: 18; size: -; DNA: TGTGCCAGCAGTGGGGCGACATTTCTTATAGGGACTAATGAAAAACTGTTTTTT; CDR3: CASSGATFLIGTNEKLFF
D: -; V: TRBV24-1; J: TRBJ2-7; length: 14; size: few; DNA: TGTGCCACCAGTGATTTGAAATCCTGGAGTGGGCAGTACTTC; CDR3: CATSDLKSWSGQYF
D: -; V: TRBV7-2; J: TRBJ2-3; length: 15; size: many; DNA: TGTGCCAGCAGCATCACGGGCCTCTTAATGGATACGCAGTATTTT; CDR3: CASSITGLLMDTQYF
D: TRBD2; V: TRBV6-6; J: TRBJ2-4; length: 14; size: -; DNA: TGTGCCAGCAGTTCTCTAGCGGGGGGGAACATTCAGTACTTC; CDR3: CASSSLAGGNIQYF
D: TRBD1; V: TRBV11-3; J: TRBJ2-3; length: 16; size: -; DNA: TGTGCCAGCAGCGCCGCAGGGGGCGGTGGAACAGATACGCAGTATTTT; CDR3: CASSAAGGGGTDTQYF
D: -; V: TRBV5-1; J: TRBJ1-5; length: 15; size: few; DNA: TGCGCCAGCAGGGCGCCAGGGGATAGCAATCAGCCCCAGCATTTT; CDR3: CASRAPGDSNQPQHF
D: -; V: TRBV14; J: TRBJ1-2; length: 14; size: few; DNA: TGTGCCAGCAGCCAAGTTTACGGGGTCTATGGCTACACCTTC; CDR3: CASSQVYGVYGYTF
D: -; V: TRBV7-9; J: TRBJ1-5; length: 15; size: -; DNA: TGTGCCAGCAGCCTGGGGTCGGGGGGAATTGAGCCCCAGCATTTT; CDR3: CASSLGSGGIEPQHF
D: -; V: TRBV5-1; J: TRBJ2-7; length: 19; size: -; DNA: TGCGCCAGCAGCTTGCCTGCTGCACCAAAAACTCCCGAGGGCTACGAGCAGTACTTC; CDR3: CASSLPAAPKTPEGYEQYF
D: -; V: TRBV4-1; J: TRBJ2-2; length: 14; size: few; DNA: TGCGCCAGCAGCCGAGTGGTACGAACCGGGGAGCTGTTTTTT; CDR3: CASSRVVRTGELFF
D: TRBD1; V: TRBV29-1; J: TRBJ2-2; length: 12; size: -; DNA: TGCAGCGCCCGACAGGGGTCCGGGGAGCTGTTTTTT; CDR3: CSARQGSGELFF
D: -; V: TRBV3-1; J: TRBJ2-2; length: 16; size: -; DNA: TGTGCCAGCAGCCAAGGGGCTCTACGTGGCGCCGGGGAGCTGTTTTTT; CDR3: CASSQGALRGAGELFF
D: TRBD1; V: TRBV6-5; J: TRBJ1-6; length: 15; size: few; DNA: TGTGCCAGCAGCCGGCCGGGACAGATAAATTCACCCCTCCACTTT; CDR3: CASSRPGQINSPLHF
D: -; V: TRBV20-1; J: TRBJ1-2; length: 12; size: few; DNA: TGCAGTGCTAGCGCAAAGGACTATGGCTACACCTTC; CDR3: CSASAKDYGYTF
D: -; V: TRBV6-6; J: TRBJ2-4; length: 18; size: few; DNA: TGTGCCAGCAGTTACTCGAGGATCGGGTTCCTAGCCAAAAACATTCAGTACTTC; CDR3: CASSYSRIGFLAKNIQYF
D: -; V: TRBV11-2; J: TRBJ2-3; length: 11; size: -; DNA: TGTGCCAGCAGCAACCGAGGTACGCAGTATTTT; CDR3: CASSNRGTQYF
D: -; V: TRBV7-9; J: TRBJ2-1; length: 15; size: few; DNA: TGTGCCAGCAGCTTAGTACCGGGACTCTCGAATGAGCAGTTCTTC; CDR3: CASSLVPGLSNEQFF
D: TRBD2; V: TRBV11-3; J: TRBJ2-3; length: 17; size: few; DNA: TGTGCCAGCAGCTGGGGACTAGCGGGGGGGCCCACAGATACGCAGTATTTT; CDR3: CASSWGLAGGPTDTQYF
D: -; V: TRBV28; J: TRBJ2-2; length: 13; size: -; DNA: TGTGCCAGCAGTCCCGGTTGGCGCGGGGAGCTGTTTTTT; CDR3: CASSPGWRGELFF
D: TRBD1; V: TRBV7-2; J: TRBJ2-5; length: 14; size: few; DNA: TGTGCCAGCAGCGCAAACAGGGGCGGGGAGACCCAGTACTTC; CDR3: CASSANRGGETQYF
D: -; V: TRBV7-9; J: TRBJ1-2; length: 14; size: few; DNA: TGTGCCAGCAGCAGACTAGAGGGCTTCTATGGCTACACCTTC; CDR3: CASSRLEGFYGYTF
D: -; V: TRBV19; J: TRBJ2-1; length: 15; size: -; DNA: TGTGCCAGTAGGAACCGGGGGGCCGTCTACAATGAGCAGTTCTTC; CDR3: CASRNRGAVYNEQFF
D: -; V: TRBV4-3; J: TRBJ1-6; length: 14; size: few; DNA: TGCGCCAGCAGCCAAGATTTTCAGAATTCACCCCTCCACTTT; CDR3: CASSQDFQNSPLHF
D: -; V: TRBV6-5; J: TRBJ2-1; length: 17; size: many; DNA: TGTGCCAGCAGTTACGTTGCCGGACGGAGCTCCTACAATGAGCAGTTCTTC; CDR3: CASSYVAGRSSYNEQFF